This T cell receptor beta chain was identified during a study of blood T cell repertoires in COVID-19. The overall study: PBMCs, B-cell-depleted T cells, or T cells were the source of the cDNA or gDNA that made up the material.

Germline lookup yields CDR1 GTSNPN and CDR2 SVGIG (reference sequence). V was clipped by 5 bases and J by 8 bases, with 21 bases between them. CDR3 size: 14 residues. TCRdb keeps only in-frame clones here, not all; method: immunoSEQ multiplex PCR. Of approximately 300,000 clones in the sample, roughly 90% are singletons; the top ten hold nearly 7%. The gene calls are TRBV30 and TRBJ1-1; D ambiguous. Sequencing was performed on peripheral blood. The TCR originated in a woman between 25 and 40 years old with COVID-19, enrolled during active disease. The CDR3 bases are TGTGCCTGGGACGGAGACCAACGCCGGTTGGAAGCTTTCTTT. Residues: CAWDGDQRRLEAFF.